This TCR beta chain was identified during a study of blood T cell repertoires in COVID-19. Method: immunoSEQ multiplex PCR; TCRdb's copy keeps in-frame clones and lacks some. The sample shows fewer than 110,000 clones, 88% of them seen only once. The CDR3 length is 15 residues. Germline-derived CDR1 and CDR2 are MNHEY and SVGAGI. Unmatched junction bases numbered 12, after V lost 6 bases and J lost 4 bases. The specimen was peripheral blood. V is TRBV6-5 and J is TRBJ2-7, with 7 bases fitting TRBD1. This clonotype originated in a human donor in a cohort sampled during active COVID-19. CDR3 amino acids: CASSSSRQGIYEQYF. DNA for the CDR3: TGTGCCAGCAGCTCTTCGAGACAGGGTATTTACGAGCAGTACTTC.